Sequencing of this TCR beta chain was carried out in a study of T-cell memory formation after mild COVID-19. Overall study: Clustering of TCRs was largely donor specific.

V dropped 0 bases and J dropped 9; count of bases not matched to a gene: 8. The germline V gene encodes CDR1 LGHNA and CDR2 YSLEER. The CDR3 consists of 16 residues. Remarks on this clonotype: Its antigen is not known.

From the 5' RACE reads, TCRdb called clonotypes with MiXCR, one entry per CDR3 protein. The sample shows approximately 260,000 distinct CDR3 sequences, under 20% of them seen only once. Notes on the study in general: The study detected some responding clones in pre-infection memory, suggesting cross-reactive memory joined. Day 37-peaking second-wave clones had unconfirmed SARS-CoV-2 specificity.

The sample consisted of PBMCs or a T cell subset sorted from them (not recorded which). The genes are TRBV4-3 and TRBJ2-1, with 10 positions matching TRBD2. The sequence came from a young man who had mild COVID-19 (a few samples of this study predate the infection). Cell type and time point are not known. The CDR3 DNA is TGCGCCAGCAGCCAAGATGGGAGCGGGGGGGCCAGTGAGCAGTTCTTC. Translating gives CASSQDGSGGASEQFF.